This TCR beta chain was captured in a study of cytomegalovirus exposure and HLA in healthy donors. Regarding the study as a whole: Through in vitro validation, a few CMV-associated chains were shown to be specific for CMV antigens. No immune exposure information besides CMV serostatus was available.

PCR involved 60 Vbeta and 13 Jbeta primers. Using immunoSEQ multiplex PCR, the repertoire was profiled, and TCRdb retains in-frame clones only, with some absent. The repertoire holds roughly 190,000 clones, with roughly 80% as singletons. A word on this clone: No antigen is known for it.

The sample comprised PBMCs. This TCR was recovered from a woman between 18 and 29 years old in good health and CMV-seronegative.

DNA for the CDR3: TGTGCCAGTAGTATATTGGCGGGGGGCCCTGATGAGCAGTTCTTC. Translated, it gives CASSILAGGPDEQFF. This sequence joins TRBV19 and TRBJ2-1; 8 bases map to TRBD2. V gave up 2 bases and J gave up 8 bases; unmatched junction bases: 8. Germline values: CDR1 LNHDA, CDR2 SQIVND (reference sequence). CDR3 size: 15 residues. Combining the CDR3 with reference TRBV19 and TRBJ2-1 gives the whole variable domain DGGITQSPKYLFRKEGQNVTLSCEQNLNHDAMYWYRQDPGQGLRLIYYSQIVNDFQKGDIAEGYSVSREKKESFPLTVTSAQKNPTAFYLCASSILAGGPDEQFFGPGTRLTVL.